What follows describes a single T cell receptor beta chain. A junction boundary mismatches the germline segment, possibly from a read error. This specimen belongs to a study of neoadjuvant anti-PD-1 for oral cavity cancer. The wider study: Patients without progression got a fourth dose around day 43.

The CDR3 covers 15 residues. Germline CDR1 SSHAT, CDR2 FNYEAQ (reference sequence). Stage II-IVA oral cavity squamous cell carcinoma was new and untreated by systemic or radiation therapy. TCRdb keeps only in-frame clones here, not all; method: immunoSEQ multiplex PCR. The sample has 15,000 to 20,000 clones; just over 65% are singletons. The sample here was PBMCs, taken before nivolumab (anti-PD-1) treatment. The chain links TRBV7-7 to TRBJ2-5; perhaps TRBD2 as D (6 bases). The sequence was obtained from a person aged 35 to 85 with oral cavity squamous cell carcinoma. The CDR3 here is CASSSARGSQETQYF. CDR3 DNA sequence: TGTGCTAGCAGCTCCGCGCGGGGTTCACAAGAGACCCAGTACTTC.